This T cell receptor beta chain stems from a study of shared clonotypes between healthy human individuals (dated by TCRdb to 2018 to 2021). For the study in its entirety: The cohort included three men and a couple of women between 18 and 49 years of age. Per donor, three plates each were used for CD4 naive and CD4 memory, two for CD8 naive, and one for CD8 memory. Per donor, leukapheresis produced somewhere between about 0.85 and 10 billion PBMCs. To estimate repertoire size and how much clonotype sharing occurs between individuals, the study deeply sequenced the blood TCR repertoires of roughly 5 healthy adults. To increase sequencing depth and limit assay-specific biases, TCR repertoire library preparation and sequencing were carried out by different laboratories using diverse techniques. On the study overall, not on this receptor specifically: Sampling was limited to blood, and TCR repertoires in tissue likely differ from TCR repertoires in blood. Higher generation probabilities were observed for clonotypes shared by all four sorted-subset donors than for non-shared clonotypes. Sharing across a few donors was observed for approximately 4.6% of naive CD4, over 3% of naive CD8, 2% to 2.5% of memory CD4, and roughly 0.4% of memory CD8 clonotypes. Naive subsets generally had larger estimated clonotype richness than memory subsets did. Rarefaction of sorted-subset datasets indicated incomplete sequencing despite the large sequencing depth. Pairwise subsampling led to the expectation that sequencing depth would affect the degree of clonotype sharing among donors. The small number of donors limited the genetic and exposure-history diversity represented.

Donors were healthy HIV-negative adults with no recently reported acute infections or vaccinations. Only Caucasian adults living in Nashville, Tennessee, USA were represented among the donors. CD4+ T cells were enriched through magnetic negative selection, after which naive cells were positively selected on CD45RA and the remaining negative fraction served as the memory subset. Blood was obtained by leukapheresis, after which PBMCs were separated by Ficoll-Histopaque density gradient centrifugation and cryopreserved in liquid nitrogen vapor phase. Analytical flow cytometry was used to check the purity and quantity of each magnetically sorted T cell population. From each sorted fraction, genomic DNA was isolated and quantified by UV absorbance on a Nanodrop 2000c. TCR CDR3 regions were amplified from genomic DNA by multiplex PCR using the deep immunoSEQ assay. For each cell subset, the extracted genomic DNA was distributed evenly across all wells of several immunoSEQ 96-well plates, and each plate served as one replicate. Each replicate PCR for sorted subsets received about 0.2 ug genomic DNA, equal to roughly 30,000 T cell genomes. Purified libraries were measured with a Qubit 3.0 fluorometer, size-checked on a Bioanalyzer 2100, and measured again with the KAPA Library Quantification kit. Each immunoSEQ 96-well plate was sequenced on its own single-read 150-cycle Illumina NextSeq 550 flow cell. From the authors' description of their analysis: Because the immunoSEQ output included only junctional sequences and no quality scores, the filtering could not be the same as the filtering used for full-length reads. To assign V/J genes and CDR3, sequences were annotated against IMGT germline references using PyIR, a Python wrapper for IgBLAST v1.9. Any read was removed if the V/J assignment was weak (E-value above 1e-6), the CDR3 was missing, or the read contained stop codons, out-of-frame junctions, or ambiguous translated residues. V3J clonotypes were defined as sequences sharing an identical inferred V gene, J gene, and CDR3 amino acid sequence. Percentage overlap between repertoires was calculated by dividing the number of shared unique clonotypes by the size of the smaller repertoire. Three approaches were used to assess repertoire richness: RTK rarefaction, the Chao1 estimator, and Recon v2.1 estimates of unobserved clonotypes. Generation probabilities were computed with OLGA for all TCRbeta clonotypes obtained by the gDNA method from several donors. Not all clones reach the TCRdb copy of this immuneACCESS table, which keeps in-frame sequences only. Checked studies attribute under half of the gap to unresolved V genes and leave the rest unexplained. Clone size and the V and J calls come from that table; the DNA yielded D and trimming. In all, the sample holds millions of clones, and just over 90% of those were seen once. About 0.13% of the sample is held by the ten biggest clonotypes.

Including the terminal cysteine and phenylalanine, the CDR3 comprises 17 residues. The DNA shown is the 51-base CDR3, in frame from base 1. After removal of 3 bases from V and 3 bases from J, the junction retains 10 bases not matched to a gene. CDR1 SGHAT and CDR2 FQNNGV were looked up in the germline V gene. With regard to this clone: The specificity of this receptor is unknown. No base qualities exist here, and no much larger clone lies one base off it.

The sample was naive CD4+ T cells sorted from blood. This specimen's cell subset or site label, interpreted: CD45RA+ positively selected. The origin of this receptor is a man between 18 and 29 years old in good health. This receptor chain uses TRBV11-2 and TRBJ2-1, and 8 junctional nucleotides match TRBD2. The CDR3 is CASSLIIAGQNYNEQFF. The DNA sequence follows: TGTGCCAGCAGCTTGATCATAGCGGGGCAAAACTACAATGAGCAGTTCTTC.